Given below is one TCR beta chain in context. No cognate antigen has been identified for it. The record has no base qualities; no much larger clone is one base away. CDR1 and CDR2, per the germline V gene, are MGHRA and YSYEKL. Reading from cysteine to phenylalanine, the CDR3 counts 15 amino acids. Only CDR3 DNA remains: 45 bases, in frame from the first base. The germline V end is reduced by 1 base and the J end by 7 bases; junction bases left unmatched: 7. Receptor libraries were prepared by the immunoSEQ multiplex PCR assay. TCRdb took this table from immuneACCESS and kept in-frame rearrangements with V and J called. Such tables lack part of the clones; where checked against another copy, unresolved V genes explain under half of the gap, and the rest is unexplained. The sample yields around 83,000 clones; about 94% were counted once. The top ten clones comprise about 0.4% of the sample. The sample belongs to a study of technical replicates of blood from several donors (TCRdb year 2017).

The TCR sequence derives from a human donor in good health. The V gene is TRBV4-1 and the J gene is TRBJ1-2, and 9 bases in between align with TRBD1. The sequenced sample was T cells isolated from PBMCs. The sequenced DNA is TGCGCCAGCAGCCAAGGGGACAGGGAAGAGACTGGCTACACCTTC. Translated, this gives CASSQGDREETGYTF.